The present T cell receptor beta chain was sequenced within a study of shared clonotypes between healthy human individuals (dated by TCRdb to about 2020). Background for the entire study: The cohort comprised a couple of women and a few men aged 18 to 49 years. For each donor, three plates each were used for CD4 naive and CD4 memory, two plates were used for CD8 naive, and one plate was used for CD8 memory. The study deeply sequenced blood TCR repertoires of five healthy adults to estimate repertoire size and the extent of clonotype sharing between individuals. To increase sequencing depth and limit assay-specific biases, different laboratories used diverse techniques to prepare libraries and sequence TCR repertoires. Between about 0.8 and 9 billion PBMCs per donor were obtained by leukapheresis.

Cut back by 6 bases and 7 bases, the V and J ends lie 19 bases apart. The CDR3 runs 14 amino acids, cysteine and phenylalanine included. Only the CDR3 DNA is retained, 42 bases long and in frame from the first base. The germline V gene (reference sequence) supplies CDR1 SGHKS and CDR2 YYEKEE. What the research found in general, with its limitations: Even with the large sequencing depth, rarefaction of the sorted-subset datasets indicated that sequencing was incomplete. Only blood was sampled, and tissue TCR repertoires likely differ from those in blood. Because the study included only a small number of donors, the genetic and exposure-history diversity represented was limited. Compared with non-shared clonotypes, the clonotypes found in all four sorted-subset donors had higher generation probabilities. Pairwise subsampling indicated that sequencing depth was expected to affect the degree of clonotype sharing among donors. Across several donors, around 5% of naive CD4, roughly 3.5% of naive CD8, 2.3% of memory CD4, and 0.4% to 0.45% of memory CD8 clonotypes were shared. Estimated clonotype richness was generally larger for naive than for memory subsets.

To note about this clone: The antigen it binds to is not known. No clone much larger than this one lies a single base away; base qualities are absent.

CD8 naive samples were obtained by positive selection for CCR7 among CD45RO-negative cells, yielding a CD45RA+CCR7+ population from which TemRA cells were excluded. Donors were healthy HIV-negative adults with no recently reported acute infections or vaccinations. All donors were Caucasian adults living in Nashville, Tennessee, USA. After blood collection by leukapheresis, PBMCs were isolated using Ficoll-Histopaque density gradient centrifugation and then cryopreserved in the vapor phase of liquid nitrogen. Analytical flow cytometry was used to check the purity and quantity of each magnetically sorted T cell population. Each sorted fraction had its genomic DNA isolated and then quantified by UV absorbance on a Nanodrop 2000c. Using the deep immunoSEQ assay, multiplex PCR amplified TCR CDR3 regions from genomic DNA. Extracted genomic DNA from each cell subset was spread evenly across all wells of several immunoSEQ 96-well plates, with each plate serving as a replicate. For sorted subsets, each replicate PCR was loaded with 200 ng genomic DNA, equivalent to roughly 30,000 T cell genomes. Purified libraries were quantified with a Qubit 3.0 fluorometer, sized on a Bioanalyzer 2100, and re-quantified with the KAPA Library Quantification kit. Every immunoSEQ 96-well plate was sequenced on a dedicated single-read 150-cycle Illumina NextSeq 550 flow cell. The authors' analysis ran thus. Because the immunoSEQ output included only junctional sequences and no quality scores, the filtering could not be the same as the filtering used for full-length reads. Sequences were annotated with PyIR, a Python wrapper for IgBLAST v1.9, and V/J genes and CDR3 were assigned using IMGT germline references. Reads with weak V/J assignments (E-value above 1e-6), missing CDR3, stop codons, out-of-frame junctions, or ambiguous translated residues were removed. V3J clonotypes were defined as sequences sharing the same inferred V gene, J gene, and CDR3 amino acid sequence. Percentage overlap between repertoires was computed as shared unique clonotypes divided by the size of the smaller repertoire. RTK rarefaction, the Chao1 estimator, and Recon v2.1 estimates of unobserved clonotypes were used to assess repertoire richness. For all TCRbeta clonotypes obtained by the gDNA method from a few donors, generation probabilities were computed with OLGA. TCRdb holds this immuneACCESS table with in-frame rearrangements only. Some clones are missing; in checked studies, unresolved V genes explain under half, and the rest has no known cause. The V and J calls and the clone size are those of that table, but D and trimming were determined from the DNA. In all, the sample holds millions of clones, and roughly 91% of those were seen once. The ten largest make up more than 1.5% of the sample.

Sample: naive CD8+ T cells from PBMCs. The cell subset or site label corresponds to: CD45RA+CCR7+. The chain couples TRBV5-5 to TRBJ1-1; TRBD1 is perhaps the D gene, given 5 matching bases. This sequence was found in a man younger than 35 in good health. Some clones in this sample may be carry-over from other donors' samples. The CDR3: CASNPTVRSGEAFF. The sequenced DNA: TGTGCCAGCAACCCGACAGTCCGCAGCGGTGAAGCTTTCTTT. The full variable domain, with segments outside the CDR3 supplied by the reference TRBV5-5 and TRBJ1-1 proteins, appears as DAGVTQSPTHLIKTRGQQVTLRCSPISGHKSVSWYQQVLGQGPQFIFQYYEKEERGRGNFPDRFSARQFPNYSSELNVNALLLGDSALYLCASNPTVRSGEAFFGQGTRLTVV.